A single TCR beta chain is shown here with its context. The RNA, about 0.5 to 1 ug, was put through reverse transcription using random hexamers. TCRdb re-analysed the immunoSEQ multiplex PCR reads in MiXCR, keeping a single row per CDR3 protein. The table records about 300,000 distinct CDR3 sequences, around 91% of them present only once. Included as multiple sclerosis controls were treatment-naive patients who had stable or active relapsing-remitting disease. The sample belongs to a study of CD8 T cells in Susac syndrome. The TCR sequence derives from a human donor with multiple sclerosis. The sequencing sample was made of CD8+ T cells from PBMCs.

CDR3 region: CATSDPTLGREQYF. The CDR3 DNA reads TGTGCCACCAGTGATCCGACACTGGGAAGGGAGCAGTACTTC. The V call is TRBV24-1, the J call TRBJ2-7; D is unclear. The CDR3 is made up of 14 amino acids. In germline, CDR1 is KGHDR, CDR2 SFDVKD. V was pared by 3 bases and J by 7 bases, with 15 bases between.